The 18 T cell receptor beta chains presented below share a single source sample, sequenced in a study of T cells in Graves' hyperthyroidism and ophthalmopathy. TCR beta CDR3 regions were amplified from RNA. The HTBI primer set drove a first-round RT-PCR of the TCR CDR3. TCRdb re-called the multiplex PCR reads with MiXCR, one entry per CDR3 protein. The sample records fewer than 650,000 distinct CDR3 sequences, roughly 15% being singletons. Material for sequencing was blood. These receptors all stem from a woman aged 40 to 55 with Graves' ophthalmopathy.

This clonotype was recorded at least ten times. Here the CDR3 DNA reads TGTGCCAGCAGCTTAGAACCTAGCACAGATACGCAGTATTTT. This encodes CASSLEPSTDTQYF. The gene calls are TRBV11-2 and TRBJ2-3; D is uncertain. The length of the CDR3 is 14 residues. V was trimmed by 0 bases and J by 0 bases, leaving 4 bases between them. Germline CDR1 reads SGHAT; CDR2 reads FQNNGV.

The chain carries TRBV6-1 and TRBJ2-4; D gene ambiguous. Trimming removed 4 bases from V and 5 bases from J, with 9 bases in between. From germline, CDR1 is MNHNS and CDR2 SASEGT. The CDR3 has 13 amino acids. The CDR3 sequence is CASSGNRQNIQYF. For the CDR3, the DNA is TGTGCCAGCAGTGGGAACAGACAAAACATTCAGTACTTC.

The chain links TRBV7-9 to TRBJ2-7, with 10 bases aligning to TRBD1. Trimming took 6 bases from V and 8 from J; bases not matched to a gene: 10. The CDR3 has 14 amino acids. Germline CDR1 and CDR2: SEHNR and FQNEAQ (reference sequence). The CDR3 sequence is CASSSTGTGVKQYF. The DNA for the CDR3 is TGTGCCAGCAGTTCAACCGGGACAGGGGTTAAGCAGTACTTC.

In this sample, this clonotype turned up many times. V and J are TRBV20-1 and TRBJ2-7; 10 bases are shared with TRBD1. Germline-derived CDR1 and CDR2 are DFQATT and SNEGSKA (reference sequence). The CDR3 covers 13 residues. The ends lost 4 bases at V and 6 bases at J; junction bases unmatched: 6. CDR3 region: CSAKGTGVGEQYF. CDR3 bases: TGCAGTGCTAAAGGGACAGGGGTGGGCGAGCAGTACTTC.

The table lists this clonotype with a few counts. The gene calls are TRBV28 and TRBJ2-2, with unresolved D. Germline V gene sequence: CDR1 MDHEN, CDR2 SYDVKM. The CDR3 has 16 amino acids. V lost 3 bases and J lost 1, with 12 bases in between. The DNA of the CDR3 is TGTGCCAGCAGTTTCTATGGGTCCTTGAACACCGGGGAGCTGTTTTTT. Translating it yields CASSFYGSLNTGELFF.

The table lists this clonotype with many counts. The rearrangement links TRBV19 to TRBJ2-7; 8 nucleotides match TRBD2. The CDR3 covers 15 residues. Trimming cost V 6 bases and J 0 bases; bases outside gene matches: 7. Germline lookup yields CDR1 LNHDA and CDR2 SQIVND (reference sequence). The chain's CDR3 is CASRPRSGTSYEQYF. Written as DNA, the CDR3 is TGTGCCAGTAGACCTCGTAGCGGGACCTCCTACGAGCAGTACTTC.

In its sample, this clonotype was seen many times. The rearrangement links TRBV6-1 to TRBJ1-1; a weak D match, TRBD1 (6 bases). The CDR3 covers 15 residues. Germline V lookup: CDR1 MNHNS, CDR2 SASEGT. The V gene lost 6 bases and the J gene lost 0 bases, with 14 bases spanning the gap. Written as DNA, the CDR3 is TGTGCCAGCAGCCAAGCTCAGGGGCTGAACACTGAAGCTTTCTTT. It is translated as CASSQAQGLNTEAFF.

This clonotype was seen many times. The rearrangement joins TRBV27 to TRBJ2-7; D tentatively fits TRBD1 or TRBD2 (6 bases each). The CDR3 covers 16 residues. V lost 3 bases and J 4 bases, leaving 19 bases between the germline ends. The germline CDR1 and CDR2 sequences are MNHEY and SMNVEV (reference sequence). The CDR3 spells CASSLIAEGGFYEQYF. The CDR3 region has the DNA TGTGCCAGCAGTTTGATCGCGGAGGGGGGTTTTTACGAGCAGTACTTC.

This clonotype was found many times. The V call is TRBV6-5, the J call TRBJ2-7; D perhaps matches TRBD1 (6 bases). CDR3 length equals 16 residues. The germline V gene has CDR1 MNHEY and CDR2 SVGAGI. V lost 0 bases and J 5 bases, leaving 17 bases between the germline ends. DNA for the CDR3: TGTGCCAGCAGTTACTCGATCCTAGGGGGATTTAACGAGCAGTACTTC. This codes for CASSYSILGGFNEQYF.

This chain uses TRBV24-1 with TRBJ1-2; no clear D gene. V lost 6 bases and J lost 4, with 14 bases in between. From germline, CDR1 is KGHDR and CDR2 SFDVKD. The CDR3 sequence is 14 residues long. The CDR3 sequence: CATSLGGSGYGYTF. In DNA form, the CDR3 reads TGTGCCACCAGTTTAGGAGGAAGCGGCTATGGCTACACCTTC.

The chain carries TRBV12-3 or TRBV12-4 and TRBJ1-1, with a weak D call TRBD1 (6 bases). There are 17 residues in the CDR3. V was pared by 2 bases and J by 0 bases, with 16 bases between. CDR3 loop: CASSLLQGLGMNTEAFF. The CDR3, as DNA: TGTGCCAGCAGTTTACTTCAGGGGTTAGGGATGAACACTGAAGCTTTCTTT.

V usage is TRBV30 and J usage is TRBJ2-2, with D maybe TRBD2 (6 bases). Trimming left V 1 base short and J 0 bases short, with 15 bases between. CDR1 and CDR2 (germline): GTSNPN, SVGIG (reference sequence). This CDR3 is built from 17 residues. The CDR3 DNA reads as TGTGCCTGGAGTGCGCCCCTAGGGAGGACGAACACCGGGGAGCTGTTTTTT. As protein: CAWSAPLGRTNTGELFF. Using reference TRBV30 and TRBJ2-2 for the parts outside the CDR3, the full variable domain is SQTIHQWPATLVQPVGSPLSLECTVEGTSNPNLYWYRQAAGRGLQLLFYSVGIGQISSEVPQNLSASRPQDRQFILSSKKLLLSDSGFYLCAWSAPLGRTNTGELFFGEGSRLTVL.

Ten or more counts support this clonotype. The J gene is TRBJ2-7, the V gene TRBV29-1; 10 bases align to TRBD1. The J segment lost 6 bases and the V segment lost 7 bases, leaving 9 bases of the junction unmatched. The CDR3 consists of 13 residues. Per germline, CDR1 SQVTM and CDR2 ANQGSEA. The CDR3 sequence: CSAMGDRGIEQYF. The CDR3 DNA follows: TGCAGCGCTATGGGGGACAGGGGTATCGAGCAGTACTTC.

This sequence joins TRBV27 and TRBJ1-6; D is unresolved. This CDR3 contains 13 residues. Trimming removed 6 bases from V and 3 bases from J, with 6 bases in between. Per the germline V gene, CDR1 is MNHEY and CDR2 is SMNVEV (reference sequence). The CDR3 DNA sequence: TGTGCCAGCAGCCTCGTCTATAATTCACCCCTCCACTTT. It translates to CASSLVYNSPLHF.

This chain uses TRBV6-5 with TRBJ2-7; TRBD2 matches at 8 bases. The CDR3 runs 14 residues. The V gene's germline CDR1 is MNHEY and CDR2 SVGAGI. Germline trimming cut 2 bases from V and 6 bases from J; bases unmatched to any gene: 6. This CDR3 reads CASSYQLAEAEQYF. The DNA of the CDR3 is TGTGCCAGCAGTTACCAACTAGCGGAGGCCGAGCAGTACTTC.

The V gene is TRBV11-2, the J gene TRBJ1-2, with D uncertain. Trimming cost V 4 bases and J 8 bases, with 11 bases left between them. The CDR3 is made up of 12 amino acids. The V gene's germline CDR1 is SGHAT and CDR2 FQNNGV. The CDR3 reads CASSSQRKGYTF. Here the CDR3 DNA reads TGTGCCAGCAGCTCCCAGAGAAAGGGCTACACCTTC.

This clonotype appeared once. This chain uses TRBV11-2 with TRBJ2-3; 9 nucleotides line up with TRBD2. The J segment lost 3 bases and the V segment lost 2 bases, leaving 6 bases of the junction unmatched. Germline V lookup: CDR1 SGHAT, CDR2 FQNNGV. The CDR3 length is 16 residues. The CDR3 reads CASSLMSAGGTDTQYF. The CDR3 DNA reads as TGTGCCAGCAGCTTAATGAGTGCGGGGGGGACAGATACGCAGTATTTT.

V is TRBV6-5 and J is TRBJ2-5, with 8 nucleotides matching TRBD1. Germline lookup yields CDR1 MNHEY and CDR2 SVGAGI. The CDR3 runs 14 residues. The V and J ends lost 5 bases and 2 bases, in that order; junction bases with no gene match: 4. The CDR3, as DNA: TGTGCCAGCAGTCACAGGGGGATACAAGAGACCCAGTACTTC. As protein: CASSHRGIQETQYF.